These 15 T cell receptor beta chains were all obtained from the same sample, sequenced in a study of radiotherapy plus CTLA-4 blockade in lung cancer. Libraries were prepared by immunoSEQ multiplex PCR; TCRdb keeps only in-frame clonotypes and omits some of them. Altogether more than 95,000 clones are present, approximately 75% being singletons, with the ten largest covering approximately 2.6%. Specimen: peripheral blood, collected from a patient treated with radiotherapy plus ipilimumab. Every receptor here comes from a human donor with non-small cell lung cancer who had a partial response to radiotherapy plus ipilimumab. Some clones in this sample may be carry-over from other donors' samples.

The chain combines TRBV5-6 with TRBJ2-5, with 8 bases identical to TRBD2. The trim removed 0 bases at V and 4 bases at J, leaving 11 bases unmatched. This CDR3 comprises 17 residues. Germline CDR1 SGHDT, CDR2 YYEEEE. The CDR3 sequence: CASSLGFGGAPGETQYF. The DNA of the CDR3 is TGTGCCAGCAGCTTGGGTTTCGGGGGGGCCCCGGGAGAGACCCAGTACTTC.

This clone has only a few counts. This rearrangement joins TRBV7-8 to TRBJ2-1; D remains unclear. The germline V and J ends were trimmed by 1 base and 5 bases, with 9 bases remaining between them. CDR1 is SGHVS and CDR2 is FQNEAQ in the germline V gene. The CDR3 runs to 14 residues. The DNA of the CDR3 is TGTGCCAGCAGCTTAGGCAGGAACAACAATGAGCAGTTCTTC. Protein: CASSLGRNNNEQFF.

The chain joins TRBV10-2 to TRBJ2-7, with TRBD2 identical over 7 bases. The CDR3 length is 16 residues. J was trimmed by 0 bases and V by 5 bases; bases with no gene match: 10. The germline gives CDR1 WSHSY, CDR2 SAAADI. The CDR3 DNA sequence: TGCGCCAGCAGTCCCACGCAAGCGGGGAACTCCTACGAGCAGTACTTC. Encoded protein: CASSPTQAGNSYEQYF.

The CDR3 DNA follows: TGTGCCAGCAGCTCCGGGACAGGAAATGCCTACGAGCAGTACTTC. Amino acids: CASSSGTGNAYEQYF. The V call is TRBV7-6, the J call TRBJ2-7; 8 nucleotides line up with TRBD1. CDR1 and CDR2 from the germline V gene are SGHVS and FNYEAQ. CDR3 length: 15 residues. Unmatched junction bases numbered 7, after V lost 4 bases and J lost 2 bases. The whole variable domain, filled in from reference TRBV7-6 and TRBJ2-7, reads GAGVSQSPRYKVTKRGQDVALRCDPISGHVSLYWYRQALGQGPEFLTYFNYEAQQDKSGLPNDRFSAERPEGSISTLTIQRTEQRDSAMYRCASSSGTGNAYEQYFGPGTRLTVT.

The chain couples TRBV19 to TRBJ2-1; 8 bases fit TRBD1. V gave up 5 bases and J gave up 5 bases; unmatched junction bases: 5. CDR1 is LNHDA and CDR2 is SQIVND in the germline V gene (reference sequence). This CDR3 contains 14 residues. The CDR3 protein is CASSPRDRHNEQFF. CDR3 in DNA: TGTGCCAGTAGTCCTCGGGACAGGCACAATGAGCAGTTCTTC.

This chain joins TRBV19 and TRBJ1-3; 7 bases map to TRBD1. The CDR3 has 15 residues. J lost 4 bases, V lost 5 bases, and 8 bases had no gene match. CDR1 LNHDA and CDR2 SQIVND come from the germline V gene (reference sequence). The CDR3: CASSAGQAWGNTIYF. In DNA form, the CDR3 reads TGTGCCAGTAGTGCTGGACAGGCGTGGGGAAACACCATATATTTT.

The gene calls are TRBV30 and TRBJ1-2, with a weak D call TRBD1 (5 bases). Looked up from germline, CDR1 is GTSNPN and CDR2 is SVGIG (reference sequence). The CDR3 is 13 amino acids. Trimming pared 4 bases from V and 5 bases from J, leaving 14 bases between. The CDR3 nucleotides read TGTGCCTGGACCCGGGGGACTCCTTATGGCTACACCTTC. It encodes CAWTRGTPYGYTF.

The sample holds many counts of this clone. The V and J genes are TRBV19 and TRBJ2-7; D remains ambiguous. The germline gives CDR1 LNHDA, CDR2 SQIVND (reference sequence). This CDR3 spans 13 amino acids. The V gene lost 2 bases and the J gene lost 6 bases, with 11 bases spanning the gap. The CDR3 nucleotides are TGTGCCAGTAGTATAAGGCGAGGTGCCGAGCAGTACTTC. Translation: CASSIRRGAEQYF. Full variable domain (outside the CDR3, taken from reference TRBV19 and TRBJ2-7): DGGITQSPKYLFRKEGQNVTLSCEQNLNHDAMYWYRQDPGQGLRLIYYSQIVNDFQKGDIAEGYSVSREKKESFPLTVTSAQKNPTAFYLCASSIRRGAEQYFGPGTRLTVT.

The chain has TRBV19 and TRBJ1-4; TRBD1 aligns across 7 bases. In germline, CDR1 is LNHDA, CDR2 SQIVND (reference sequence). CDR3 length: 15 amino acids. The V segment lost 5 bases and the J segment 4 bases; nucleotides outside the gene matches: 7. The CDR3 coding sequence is TGTGCCAGTAGTTTAAGGACAGGAGATAATGAAAAACTGTTTTTT. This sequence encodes CASSLRTGDNEKLFF.

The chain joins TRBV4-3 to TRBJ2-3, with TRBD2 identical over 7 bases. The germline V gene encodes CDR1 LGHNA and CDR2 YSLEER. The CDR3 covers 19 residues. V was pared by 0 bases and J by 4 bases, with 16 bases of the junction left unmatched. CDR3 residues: CASSQDFFSGGPRADTQYF. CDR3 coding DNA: TGCGCCAGCAGCCAAGATTTTTTCTCGGGGGGACCACGCGCAGATACGCAGTATTTT.

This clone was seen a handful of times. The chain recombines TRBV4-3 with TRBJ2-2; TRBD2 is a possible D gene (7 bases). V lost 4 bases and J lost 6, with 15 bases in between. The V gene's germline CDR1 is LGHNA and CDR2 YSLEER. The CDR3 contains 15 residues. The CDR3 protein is CASSPFSGGPGELFF. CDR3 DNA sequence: TGCGCCAGCAGCCCATTTTCCGGGGGGCCCGGGGAGCTGTTTTTT.

CDR3 bases: TGTGCCAGCAGCTTAGGAAGCGGGCCCTACGAGCAGTACTTC. It yields the protein CASSLGSGPYEQYF. The V call is TRBV7-2, the J call TRBJ2-7, with D possibly TRBD2 on 6 matching bases. This CDR3 has 14 amino acids. V gave up 1 base and J gave up 2 bases, with 9 bases separating them. Germline CDR1 reads SGHTA; CDR2 reads FQGNSA.

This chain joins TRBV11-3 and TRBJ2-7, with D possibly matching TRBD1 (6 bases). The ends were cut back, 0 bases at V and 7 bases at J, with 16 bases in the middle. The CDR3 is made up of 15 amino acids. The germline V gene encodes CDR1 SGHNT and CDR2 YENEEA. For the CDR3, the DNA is TGTGCCAGCAGCTTAGACAGCCTGGACAGATGGGAGCAGTACTTC. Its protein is CASSLDSLDRWEQYF.

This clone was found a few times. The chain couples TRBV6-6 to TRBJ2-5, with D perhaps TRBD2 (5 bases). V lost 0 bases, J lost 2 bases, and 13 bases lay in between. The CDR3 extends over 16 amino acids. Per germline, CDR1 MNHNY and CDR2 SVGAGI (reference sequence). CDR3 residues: CASSYSAGDGQETQYF. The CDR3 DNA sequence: TGTGCCAGCAGTTACTCGGCCGGGGATGGGCAAGAGACCCAGTACTTC.

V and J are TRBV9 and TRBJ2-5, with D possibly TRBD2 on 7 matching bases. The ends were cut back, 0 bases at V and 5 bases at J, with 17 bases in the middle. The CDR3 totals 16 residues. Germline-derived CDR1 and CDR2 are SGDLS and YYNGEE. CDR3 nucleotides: TGTGCCAGCAGCGTAGGGGGGGGCGCGGGGGTCGAGACCCAGTACTTC. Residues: CASSVGGGAGVETQYF. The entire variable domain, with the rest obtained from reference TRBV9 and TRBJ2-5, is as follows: DSGVTQTPKHLITATGQRVTLRCSPRSGDLSVYWYQQSLDQGLQFLIQYYNGEERAKGNILERFSAQQFPDLHSELNLSSLELGDSALYFCASSVGGGAGVETQYFGPGTRLLVL.